This T cell receptor (beta chain) was identified in a study of T cell responses to AZD1222 COVID-19 vaccine. The study, taken as a whole, reports: Mostly white British, mostly female donors; authors suggested clonal diversity may be underestimated.

TCRdb's table, derived via immunoSEQ multiplex PCR, lists solely in-frame clones and lacks some. This sample has under 200,000 clones; over 70% occur once, and the top ten carry about 3%. Points on this clone: Its antigen is unidentified.

Germline V lookup: CDR1 MDHEN, CDR2 SYDVKM. V was clipped by 2 bases and J by 4 bases, with 12 bases between them. The CDR3 has 16 amino acids. The material sequenced was peripheral blood, taken on day 0 of MenACWY control vaccination. The receptor was isolated from an adult in good health. The genes are TRBV28 and TRBJ1-6; D perhaps matches TRBD1 (5 bases). The CDR3 sequence is CASSLRGGIYNSPLHF. The DNA of the CDR3 is TGTGCCAGCAGTTTACGCGGGGGAATTTATAATTCACCCCTCCACTTT.